This T cell receptor (beta chain) was documented in a study of neurological immune-mediated disorders. Findings and limits, study-wide: The highest TCR clonal expansion occurred in HTLV-1-associated myelopathy; multiple sclerosis fell below healthy controls. The study phylogenetically grouped the repertoires of 18 of 34 multiple sclerosis patients into one related-CDR3 cluster, a possible signature. The absence of shared CDR3 amino acid sequences among expanded clones across subjects suggests private repertoires in all groups.

This clonotype was recorded at least ten times. Its antigen is unknown. V gave up 4 bases and J gave up 2 bases, with 16 bases separating them. CDR3 size: 16 residues. Germline CDR1 reads LGHNA; CDR2 reads YNFKEQ. Over 200 million TCR-beta sequences from 15-18 subjects were obtained in each sequencing run. TCRdb re-analysed the 5' RACE reads in MiXCR, keeping a single row per CDR3 protein. The sample lists tens of thousands of distinct CDR3 sequences; around 3.5% were seen once. The TCR was taken from a woman between 45 and 60 years old with multiple sclerosis. The chain carries TRBV4-2 and TRBJ2-3; no clear D. Sequencing was performed on PBMCs. CDR3 sequence reads: CASSRGSERNTDTQYF. CDR3 coding DNA: TGTGCCAGCAGCCGCGGTTCGGAGAGGAACACAGATACGCAGTATTTT.